Here is one T cell receptor beta chain with its context. The antigen remains unidentified. TCR beta CDR3 region amplification was performed from RNA transcripts. TCR CDR3 underwent first-round RT-PCR with the HTBI primer set. MiXCR, applied by TCRdb to the multiplex PCR reads, yields one record per CDR3 protein. The table has 500,000 to 600,000 distinct CDR3 sequences, over 35% seen once. This sample is part of a study of T cells in Graves' hyperthyroidism and ophthalmopathy. The study, taken as a whole, reports: Blood also showed most of the thyroid clonotypes that were expanded above 0.001. A model built on 13 V-J features separated ophthalmopathy from stable hyperthyroidism. The model predicted ophthalmopathy a median roughly six months before onset.

Germline CDR1 and CDR2: SQVTM and ANQGSEA. Trimming removed 5 bases from V and 4 bases from J; junction bases left unmatched: 10. This CDR3 comprises 14 residues. The sequencing input was peripheral blood or thyroid tissue (not recorded which). The rearrangement links TRBV29-1 to TRBJ1-1, with 7 bases aligning to TRBD1. This sequence was found in an adult woman with Graves' disease, either hyperthyroidism or ophthalmopathy (not recorded which). This chain's CDR3 is CSVPKQGSGTEAFF. CDR3 coding DNA: TGCAGCGTTCCCAAACAGGGGTCGGGCACTGAAGCTTTCTTT.